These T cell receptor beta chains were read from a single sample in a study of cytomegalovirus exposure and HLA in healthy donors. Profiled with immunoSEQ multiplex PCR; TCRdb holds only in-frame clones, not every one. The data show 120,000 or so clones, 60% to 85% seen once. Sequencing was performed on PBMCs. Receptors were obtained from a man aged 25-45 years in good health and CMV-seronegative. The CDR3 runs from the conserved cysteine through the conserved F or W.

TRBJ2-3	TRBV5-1	CASSSGLAGGVDSTDTQYF
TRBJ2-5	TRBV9	CASSSGGGGGETQYF
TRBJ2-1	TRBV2	CASSELAGNEQFF
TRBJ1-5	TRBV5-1	CASSSTGNGNQPQHF
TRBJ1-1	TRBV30	CAWSVRSEAFF
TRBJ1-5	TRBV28	CASSSTDRFWSNQPQHF
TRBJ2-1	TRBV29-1	CSVGAGSSYNEQFF
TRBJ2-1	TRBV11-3	CASSLEREGLYNEQFF
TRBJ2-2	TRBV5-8	CASSLGDRTTGELFF
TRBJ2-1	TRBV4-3	CASSQAASGLNEQFF
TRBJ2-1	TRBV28	CASSFPQGLAGGRVEQFF
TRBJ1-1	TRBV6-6	CASSYRGMNTEAFF
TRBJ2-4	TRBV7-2	CASSPINRPGLVTKNIQYF
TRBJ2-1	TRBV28	CASSSQSSGRREQFF
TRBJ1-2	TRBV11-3	CASSSGTGKGYTF
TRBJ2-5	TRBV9	CASSVSSWETQYF
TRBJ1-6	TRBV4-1	CASSPGQGDNSPLHF
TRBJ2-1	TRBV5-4	CASSSGQGTYNEQFF
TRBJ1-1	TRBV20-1	CSAPGQGEAFF
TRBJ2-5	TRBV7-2	CASSSGQPLQETQYF
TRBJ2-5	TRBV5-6	CASINRVRGQAETQYF
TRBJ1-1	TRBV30	CASEEGATEAFF
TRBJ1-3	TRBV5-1	CASSLLQGASGNTIYF
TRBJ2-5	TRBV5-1	CASSQGETQYF
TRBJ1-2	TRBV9	CASSPSRGVGYGYTF
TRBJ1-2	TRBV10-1	CASSELRREPITPRAGYTF
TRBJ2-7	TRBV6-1	CASSWTAFEQYF
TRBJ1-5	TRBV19	CASSMRGQVSNQPQHF
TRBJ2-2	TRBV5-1	CASSSGLAGGVGELFF
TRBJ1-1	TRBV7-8	CASSSQTANTEAFF
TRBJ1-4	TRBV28	CASSVNQGVATNEKLFF
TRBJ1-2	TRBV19	CASSSADNGLRLYGYTF
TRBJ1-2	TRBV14	CASSQVLGGYTF
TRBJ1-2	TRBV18	CASSPYREGGYTF
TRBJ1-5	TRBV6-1	CASSEEGGVRRNQPQHF
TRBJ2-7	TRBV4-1	CASSQESGAPYEQYF
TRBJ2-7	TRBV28	CASSLSGSGTDSYEQYF
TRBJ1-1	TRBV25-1	CASSYTGGPEAFF
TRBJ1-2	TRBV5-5	CASSPGESRGGYTF
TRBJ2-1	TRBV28	CASSFLSGPGSYNEQFF